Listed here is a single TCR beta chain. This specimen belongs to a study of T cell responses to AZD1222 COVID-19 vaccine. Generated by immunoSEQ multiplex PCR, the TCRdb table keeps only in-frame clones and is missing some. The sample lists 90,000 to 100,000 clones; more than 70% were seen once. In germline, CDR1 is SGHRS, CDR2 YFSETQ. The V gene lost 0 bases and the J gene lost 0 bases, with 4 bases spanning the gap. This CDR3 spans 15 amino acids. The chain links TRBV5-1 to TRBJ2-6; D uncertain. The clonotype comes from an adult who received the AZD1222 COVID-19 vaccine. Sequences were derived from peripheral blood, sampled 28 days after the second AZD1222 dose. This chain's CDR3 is CASSLGSSGANVLTF. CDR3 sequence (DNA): TGCGCCAGCAGCTTGGGATCCTCTGGGGCCAACGTCCTGACTTTC.